This passage covers 8 T cell receptor beta chains from one sample sequenced in a study of blood T cell repertoires in COVID-19. TCRdb keeps only in-frame clones here, not all; method: immunoSEQ multiplex PCR. The sample has about 250,000 clones, 88% seen once. The material sequenced was peripheral blood. Every receptor here comes from an elderly man with acute or convalescent COVID-19.

The chain has TRBV5-4 and TRBJ1-2, with 9 bases matching TRBD1. Germline assignment: CDR1 SGHNT and CDR2 YYREEE (reference sequence). V dropped 4 bases and J dropped 2; count of bases not matched to a gene: 6. This CDR3 region has 15 residues. In nucleotides, the CDR3 is TGTGCCAGCAGCATTAGGGACAGGGTGAACTATGGCTACACCTTC. It translates to CASSIRDRVNYGYTF.

The chain links TRBV3-1 (or the pseudogene TRBV3-2) to TRBJ2-1; 7 positions match TRBD1. V lost 4 bases and J lost 4; bases outside the gene matches: 4. Germline lookup yields CDR1 LGHDT and CDR2 YNNKEL (reference sequence). The CDR3 loop spans 14 amino acids. CDR3 in DNA: TGTGCCAGCAGCCGCAGGACAGGATACAATGAGCAGTTCTTC. It encodes CASSRRTGYNEQFF.

The rearrangement links TRBV19 to TRBJ2-1; tentative D call: TRBD2 (7 bases). Germline lookup yields CDR1 LNHDA and CDR2 SQIVND (reference sequence). CDR3 size: 13 residues. Trimming cost V 8 bases and J 10 bases, with 18 bases left between them. Written as DNA, the CDR3 is TGTGCCAGTGTTTCAAGGGGGGGCGGCGAGCAGTTCTTC. The encoded protein is CASVSRGGGEQFF.

The chain couples TRBV27 to TRBJ2-5, with TRBD1 matching over 9 bases. V shed 6 bases, J shed 0 bases, and the junction held 8 bases outside the gene matches. From germline, CDR1 is MNHEY and CDR2 SMNVEV (reference sequence). The CDR3 spans 16 residues. CDR3 protein: CASSPLGQGNQETQYF. Here the CDR3 DNA reads TGTGCCAGCAGCCCGTTGGGACAGGGTAACCAAGAGACCCAGTACTTC.

The gene calls are TRBV6-5 and TRBJ2-1; 7 bases fit TRBD2. V lost 10 bases and J lost 6; bases outside the gene matches: 15. The CDR3 totals 15 residues. The germline CDR1 and CDR2 sequences are MNHEY and SVGAGI. The CDR3 nucleotides are TGTGCCACCGGGACCCCGGGGGGTACGGGCAATGAGCAGTTCTTC. It encodes CATGTPGGTGNEQFF.

This chain links TRBV2 with TRBJ1-5; TRBD1 matches 7 bases. The germline V gene has CDR1 SNHLY and CDR2 FYNNEI. With V trimmed by 4 bases and J by 2 bases, 8 bases remained unmatched. This CDR3 spans 16 amino acids. The CDR3 reads CASSGAGGNGNQPQHF. CDR3 sequence (DNA): TGTGCCAGCAGTGGGGCAGGGGGGAACGGCAATCAGCCCCAGCATTTT.

The V gene is TRBV5-1, the J gene TRBJ2-3, with D possibly TRBD2 on 5 matching bases. The CDR3 consists of 17 residues. Deletions cut 4 bases from V and 0 bases from J, with 18 bases between. The germline V gene encodes CDR1 SGHRS and CDR2 YFSETQ. In DNA, the CDR3 is TGCGCCAGCAGCCCCCGACTAAGAGGCTCTAGCACAGATACGCAGTATTTT. It yields the protein CASSPRLRGSSTDTQYF.

V gene TRBV19 combines with J gene TRBJ2-7; 12 bases line up with TRBD2. Germline V gives CDR1 LNHDA, CDR2 SQIVND (reference sequence). The CDR3 contains 15 residues. V lost 6 bases and J lost 3; bases outside the gene matches: 6. CDR3 protein: CASSPQTSGSYEQYF. CDR3 sequence (DNA): TGTGCCAGTAGCCCGCAGACTAGCGGGAGCTACGAGCAGTACTTC.